One sample yielded the 29 T cell receptor beta chains listed below, sequenced in a study of shared clonotypes between healthy human individuals. The method was immunoSEQ multiplex PCR; TCRdb's version includes in-frame clones alone and lacks a portion of them. Found here are approximately 2.5 million clones, approximately 94% of them singletons; the top ten hold about 0.39%. Sequencing input: naive CD4+ T cells from PBMCs. Subset given: CD45RA+ positively selected. These receptors originate from a man aged 18 to 30 in good health. Some clones in this sample may be carry-over from other donors' samples.

This sequence joins TRBV9 and TRBJ1-5, with a tentative D call TRBD1 (5 bases). This CDR3 has 15 residues. CDR1 is SGDLS and CDR2 is YYNGEE in the germline V gene. V dropped 5 bases and J dropped 0 bases, with 12 bases sitting between them. The CDR3 here is CASSRGVGSNQPQHF. In nucleotides, the CDR3 is TGTGCCAGCAGTCGGGGGGTAGGTAGCAATCAGCCCCAGCATTTT. Looking up the rest from reference TRBV9 and TRBJ1-5 gives the full variable domain: DSGVTQTPKHLITATGQRVTLRCSPRSGDLSVYWYQQSLDQGLQFLIQYYNGEERAKGNILERFSAQQFPDLHSELNLSSLELGDSALYFCASSRGVGSNQPQHFGDGTRLSIL.

The rearrangement joins TRBV7-3 to TRBJ2-2; D uncertain. Between the trimmed V and J ends, which lost 2 bases and 6 bases, there was a span of 4 bases. The CDR3 has 12 residues. Germline V gives CDR1 SGHTA, CDR2 FQGTGA. Written as DNA, the CDR3 is TGTGCCAGCAGCTTAGAACCCGGGGAGCTGTTTTTT. As protein: CASSLEPGELFF.

J is TRBJ2-7 and V is TRBV18; TRBD1 is a possible D gene (6 bases). Germline CDR1 reads KGHSH; CDR2 reads LQKENI. The CDR3 loop spans 12 amino acids. V was shortened by 4 bases and J by 5 bases, with 9 bases between the two germline ends. This CDR3 is CASSLTGNEQYF. CDR3 nucleotide sequence: TGTGCCAGCTCACTTACAGGGAACGAGCAGTACTTC.

The rearrangement links TRBV6-1 to TRBJ1-5; 9 bases fit TRBD1. This CDR3 is built from 14 residues. Trimming at V came to 4 bases and at J to 6 bases, leaving 4 bases not matched to a gene. From germline, CDR1 is MNHNS and CDR2 SASEGT. The CDR3 DNA reads TGTGCCAGCAGTGTAACAGGGGGCTTTCAGCCCCAGCATTTT. Its translation: CASSVTGGFQPQHF.

The chain combines TRBV5-1 with TRBJ2-3; D is unclear. V was shortened by 1 base and J by 3 bases, with 12 bases between the two germline ends. The V gene's germline CDR1 is SGHRS and CDR2 YFSETQ. CDR3 length equals 15 residues. The CDR3 here is CASSLLPQPTDTQYF. Written as DNA, the CDR3 is TGCGCCAGCAGCTTGTTACCACAACCGACAGATACGCAGTATTTT.

The chain couples TRBV28 to TRBJ1-2, with D tentatively TRBD1 (5 bases). The V gene lost 7 bases and the J gene lost 1 base, with 22 bases spanning the gap. The CDR3 extends over 17 amino acids. The germline gives CDR1 MDHEN, CDR2 SYDVKM. The CDR3 DNA reads as TGTGCCAGCACCAACCCCTGGGGGAGAAAGGGTAACTATGGCTACACCTTC. Encoded protein: CASTNPWGRKGNYGYTF.

This clone was seen just once. J is TRBJ1-2 and V is TRBV5-6, with 7 bases lining up with TRBD1. This CDR3 is 15 amino acids long. Germline-derived CDR1 and CDR2 are SGHDT and YYEEEE. Germline trimming cut 2 bases from V and 7 bases from J; bases unmatched to any gene: 11. Here the CDR3 DNA reads TGTGCCAGCAGCTTCGTTCAGGGGGAAAGTGGTGGCTACACCTTC. Protein: CASSFVQGESGGYTF. The full variable domain, its missing parts supplied by reference TRBV5-6 and TRBJ1-2, is DAGVTQSPTHLIKTRGQQVTLRCSPKSGHDTVSWYQQALGQGPQFIFQYYEEEERQRGNFPDRFSGHQFPNYSSELNVNALLLGDSALYLCASSFVQGESGGYTFGSGTRLTVV.

The rearrangement uses TRBV7-8 and TRBJ1-1, with 9 nucleotides matching TRBD1. The CDR3 consists of 18 residues. V was clipped by 2 bases and J by 1 base; unmatched bases: 11. Per germline, CDR1 SGHVS and CDR2 FQNEAQ. The CDR3: CASSLLPGQGGQNTEAFF. Here the CDR3 DNA reads TGTGCCAGCAGCTTACTGCCGGGACAGGGTGGGCAGAACACTGAAGCTTTCTTT.

The V call is TRBV2, the J call TRBJ2-1, with 10 bases that match TRBD1. The CDR3 has 14 residues. Germline CDR1 SNHLY, CDR2 FYNNEI. V was pared by 8 bases and J by 6 bases, with 7 bases of the junction left unmatched. CDR3 in amino acids: CASSGTGAGNEQFF. The CDR3 nucleotides are TGTGCCAGCTCCGGGACAGGGGCGGGCAATGAGCAGTTCTTC.

J is TRBJ2-2 and V is TRBV5-1; D call uncertain. CDR3 length: 16 amino acids. V lost 4 bases and J lost 4, with 17 bases in between. Germline-derived CDR1 and CDR2 are SGHRS and YFSETQ. CDR3 region: CASSTPDLLGTGELFF. CDR3 in DNA: TGCGCCAGCAGCACCCCGGACCTGCTTGGCACCGGGGAGCTGTTTTTT. The whole variable domain, filled in from reference TRBV5-1 and TRBJ2-2, reads KAGVTQTPRYLIKTRGQQVTLSCSPISGHRSVSWYQQTPGQGLQFLFEYFSETQRNKGNFPGRFSGRQFSNSRSEMNVSTLELGDSALYLCASSTPDLLGTGELFFGEGSRLTVL.

The chain is built from TRBV28 and TRBJ1-5, with D tentatively TRBD1 (6 bases). CDR1 is MDHEN, CDR2 SYDVKM, per germline. The CDR3 loop spans 15 amino acids. V was shortened by 6 bases and J by 2 bases, with 14 bases between the two germline ends. Here the CDR3 DNA reads TGTGCCAGCAGGCCCGGGACACTGGGCAATCAGCCCCAGCATTTT. Residues: CASRPGTLGNQPQHF.

V usage is TRBV5-4 and J usage is TRBJ2-3, with D maybe TRBD2 (6 bases). The CDR3 sequence is 14 residues long. V lost 2 bases, J lost 4 bases, and 11 bases lay in between. Germline V gene lookup returns CDR1 SGHNT and CDR2 YYREEE (reference sequence). The CDR3 DNA is TGTGCCAGCAGCTTAGCGGGTTGGTCAGATACGCAGTATTTT. Its translation: CASSLAGWSDTQYF.

The rearrangement links TRBV15 to TRBJ2-1, with D tentatively TRBD1 or TRBD2 (5 bases each). Trimming took 1 base from V and 0 from J, leaving 10 bases between them. Germline lookup yields CDR1 LNHNV and CDR2 YYDKDF (reference sequence). The CDR3 consists of 16 residues. The CDR3 DNA reads as TGTGCCACCAGCAGAGCGGGAAGGGGCTCCTACAATGAGCAGTTCTTC. It specifies CATSRAGRGSYNEQFF.

The chain links TRBV6-5 to TRBJ2-5, with a weak D call TRBD2 (5 bases). There are 14 residues in the CDR3. V lost 6 bases and J lost 3, with 14 bases in between. Germline V gene sequence: CDR1 MNHEY, CDR2 SVGAGI. The CDR3 here is CASRSSGAKETQYF. The CDR3 DNA reads as TGTGCCAGCAGGAGCAGCGGAGCTAAAGAGACCCAGTACTTC.

The rearrangement joins TRBV15 to TRBJ1-1; the D gene is possibly TRBD1 (6 bases). The CDR3 consists of 13 residues. Deletions cut 3 bases from V and 11 bases from J, with 16 bases between. Germline CDR1 and CDR2: LNHNV and YYDKDF (reference sequence). The CDR3 loop reads CATSREGGRRAFF. CDR3 nucleotides: TGTGCCACCAGCAGGGAAGGGGGACGTAGGGCTTTCTTT.

The chain joins TRBV28 to TRBJ2-7; 10 bases map to TRBD1. The junction had 2 bases not matched to a gene; V was cut back by 9 bases and J by 3 bases. Germline loops: CDR1 MDHEN, CDR2 SYDVKM. CDR3 length: 12 amino acids. CDR3 bases: TGTGCCAGTCGGGACAGGGGCTACGAGCAGTACTTC. This encodes CASRDRGYEQYF.

About this clone: Other DNA sequences in this sample translate to the same CDR3. The chain uses TRBV18 and TRBJ2-7; D gene uncertain. This CDR3 is built from 12 residues. Looked up from germline, CDR1 is KGHSH and CDR2 is LQKENI. With 3 bases removed from V and 3 bases from J, the gap between germline ends came to 6 bases. CDR3 DNA: TGTGCCAGCTCACCGGCTAACTACGAGCAGTACTTC. Protein: CASSPANYEQYF.

The chain recombines TRBV13 with TRBJ2-3; TRBD1 matches 7 bases. This CDR3 is 13 amino acids long. J gave up 5 bases and V 5 bases, and 4 bases lay outside the gene matches. Germline V lookup: CDR1 PRHDT, CDR2 FYEKMQ (reference sequence). CDR3 in amino acids: CASSIHRGDTQYF. CDR3 DNA: TGTGCCAGCAGCATACACAGGGGAGATACGCAGTATTTT.

This chain uses TRBV18 with TRBJ2-7; D might be TRBD2 (6 bases). The CDR3 extends over 14 amino acids. Germline lookup yields CDR1 KGHSH and CDR2 LQKENI. The V gene lost 3 bases and the J gene lost 6 bases, with 15 bases spanning the gap. Here the CDR3 DNA reads TGTGCCAGCTCACCGTCGGGAGTCAAAGGCGAGCAGTACTTC. This encodes CASSPSGVKGEQYF. The full variable domain, in which reference TRBV18 and TRBJ2-7 provide the parts outside the CDR3, is NAGVMQNPRHLVRRRGQEARLRCSPMKGHSHVYWYRQLPEEGLKFMVYLQKENIIDESGMPKERFSAEFPKEGPSILRIQQVVRGDSAAYFCASSPSGVKGEQYFGPGTRLTVT.

The CDR3 sequence: CASTPGGVQETQYF. The CDR3 DNA sequence: TGCGCCAGCACCCCCGGCGGGGTACAAGAGACCCAGTACTTC. The chain recombines TRBV5-1 with TRBJ2-5; a weak D match, TRBD2 (6 bases). From germline, CDR1 is SGHRS and CDR2 YFSETQ. The CDR3 runs 14 residues. The V end lost 6 bases, the J end lost 2 bases, and 14 bases lay between the germline ends.

The gene calls are TRBV27 and TRBJ2-2, with 7 bases matching TRBD2. Germline V gene lookup returns CDR1 MNHEY and CDR2 SMNVEV (reference sequence). The CDR3 loop spans 14 amino acids. J was trimmed by 5 bases and V by 6 bases; bases with no gene match: 6. The CDR3 here is CASREAGRTGELFF. As DNA, the CDR3 is TGTGCCAGCAGAGAAGCGGGACGAACCGGGGAGCTGTTTTTT.

The CDR3 bases are TGTGCCACCAGCAGGGAGACAGGGGGCCCTGAAGCTTTCTTT. Translating gives CATSRETGGPEAFF. This sequence joins TRBV15 and TRBJ1-1; TRBD1 matches 10 bases. Germline V gene sequence: CDR1 LNHNV, CDR2 YYDKDF (reference sequence). V shed 3 bases, J shed 6 bases, and the junction held 4 bases outside the gene matches. The CDR3 contains 14 residues.

A single count supports this clone. The chain joins TRBV6-1 to TRBJ1-2; the D gene is possibly TRBD1 (6 bases). The germline CDR1 and CDR2 sequences are MNHNS and SASEGT. The CDR3 is made up of 12 amino acids. V gave up 2 bases and J gave up 8 bases, with 9 bases separating them. CDR3 DNA sequence: TGTGCCAGCAGTGAATTTGACAGGGGCTACACCTTC. Translated: CASSEFDRGYTF.

The genes are TRBV5-1 and TRBJ2-5; the D is unclear. Looked up from germline, CDR1 is SGHRS and CDR2 is YFSETQ. The CDR3 is made up of 13 amino acids. The V gene lost 5 bases and the J gene lost 1 base, with 9 bases spanning the gap. This CDR3 reads CASRNEPQETQYF. CDR3 sequence (DNA): TGCGCCAGCAGGAACGAACCCCAAGAGACCCAGTACTTC.

The CDR3 reads CASSLIAAGTYNEQFF. In nucleotides, the CDR3 is TGTGCCAGCAGTTTAATAGCGGCCGGAACCTACAATGAGCAGTTCTTC. V and J are TRBV28 and TRBJ2-1; D might be TRBD2 (6 bases). Germline V gives CDR1 MDHEN, CDR2 SYDVKM. V gave up 2 bases and J gave up 2 bases, with 13 bases separating them. The CDR3 sequence is 16 residues long.

This chain links TRBV6-6 with TRBJ1-2; D possibly corresponds to TRBD1 (6 bases). This CDR3 has 14 residues. The V gene lost 7 bases and the J gene lost 8 bases, with 20 bases spanning the gap. The germline V gene encodes CDR1 MNHNY and CDR2 SVGAGI (reference sequence). The chain's CDR3 is CASTNRGAGQGYTF. The CDR3 DNA reads TGTGCCAGCACTAATCGGGGTGCGGGACAAGGCTACACCTTC.

The rearrangement joins TRBV7-7 to TRBJ2-2; no definite D call. The germline CDR1 and CDR2 sequences are SSHAT and FNYEAQ (reference sequence). Trimming took off 4 bases at V and 2 bases at J, with 8 bases between the two ends. The CDR3 loop spans 14 amino acids. The CDR3 sequence: CASSSGRNTGELFF. CDR3 DNA sequence: TGTGCCAGCAGCTCCGGACGAAACACCGGGGAGCTGTTTTTT.

This clone was recorded only once. The rearrangement joins TRBV27 to TRBJ2-3; D is perhaps TRBD2 (6 bases). The CDR3 loop spans 14 amino acids. V gave up 6 bases and J gave up 6 bases, with 16 bases separating them. Per the germline V gene, CDR1 is MNHEY and CDR2 is SMNVEV (reference sequence). This CDR3 is CASSRLEAGDTQYF. The CDR3 DNA reads TGTGCCAGCAGCCGACTAGAGGCGGGTGATACGCAGTATTTT.

CDR3 bases: TGCGCCAGCAGCCAGGAATCCTCTGCTACTAGCGCGAACACAGATACGCAGTATTTT. This encodes CASSQESSATSANTDTQYF. The rearrangement joins TRBV4-1 to TRBJ2-3, with 7 bases fitting TRBD2. This CDR3 has 19 residues. Trimming cost V 3 bases and J 2 bases; bases outside gene matches: 17. Germline V CDR1 and CDR2: MGHRA, YSYEKL.